The 8 T cell receptor beta chains in this list originate from one sample, sequenced in a study of shared clonotypes between healthy human individuals (dated by TCRdb to the early 2020s). Library preparation used the immunoSEQ multiplex PCR assay. TCRdb limited this immuneACCESS table to in-frame rearrangements with V and J called. A share of clones is missing; checked studies link under half to unresolved V genes, and the rest is unexplained. Counted in this sample were approximately 2.3 million clones; about 92% of them appeared once. Approximately 0.4% of the sample goes to the ten largest clones. Sequenced input: naive CD4+ T cells from PBMCs. The meaning of the sample's cell subset or site label: CD45RA+ positively selected. These receptors were collected from a man aged 18 to 30 in good health. Some clones in this sample may be carry-over from other donors' samples.

This chain links TRBV7-2 with TRBJ1-2; TRBD1 might be the D (5 bases). Germline values: CDR1 SGHTA, CDR2 FQGNSA. V lost 1 base and J lost 3, with 12 bases in between. The length of the CDR3 is 15 residues. In DNA form, the CDR3 reads TGTGCCAGCAGCTTAGAGGCAGGGCCGGACTATGGCTACACCTTC. This codes for CASSLEAGPDYGYTF.

This chain uses TRBV7-2 with TRBJ2-7; D is undetermined. The CDR3 runs 14 residues. Trimming left V 5 bases short and J 0 bases short, with 11 bases between. CDR1 is SGHTA, CDR2 FQGNSA, per germline. The CDR3 DNA is TGTGCCAGCAGCCGAGACGCCAGCTCCTACGAGCAGTACTTC. Its protein is CASSRDASSYEQYF.

The chain has TRBV19 and TRBJ1-1; 11 bases line up with TRBD1. The germline V gene encodes CDR1 LNHDA and CDR2 SQIVND (reference sequence). This CDR3 spans 15 amino acids. V lost 6 bases, J lost 5 bases, and 8 bases stayed unmatched. For the CDR3, the DNA is TGTGCCAGTAGGTGGACAGGGGGCGCCGGGACTGAAGCTTTCTTT. Protein: CASRWTGGAGTEAFF. The variable domain in full, completed from reference TRBV19 and TRBJ1-1, reads DGGITQSPKYLFRKEGQNVTLSCEQNLNHDAMYWYRQDPGQGLRLIYYSQIVNDFQKGDIAEGYSVSREKKESFPLTVTSAQKNPTAFYLCASRWTGGAGTEAFFGQGTRLTVV.

V is TRBV13 and J is TRBJ1-2; no definite D call. The CDR3 extends over 12 amino acids. The germline V gene encodes CDR1 PRHDT and CDR2 FYEKMQ (reference sequence). V lost 5 bases, J lost 2 bases, and 6 bases lay in between. The CDR3 sequence is CASSPGNYGYTF. The CDR3 coding sequence is TGTGCCAGCAGCCCCGGAAACTATGGCTACACCTTC.

This clone was picked up one time. J is TRBJ1-1 and V is TRBV29-1; D gene ambiguous. The germline V gene has CDR1 SQVTM and CDR2 ANQGSEA. V was trimmed by 3 bases and J by 4 bases, leaving 6 bases between them. The CDR3 extends over 11 amino acids. The CDR3: CSVDVGTEAFF. CDR3 DNA: TGCAGCGTTGATGTGGGCACTGAAGCTTTCTTT.

The genes are TRBV10-3 and TRBJ1-4; 8 nucleotides line up with TRBD1. After removal of 5 bases from V and 5 bases from J, the junction contained 4 bases not matched to a gene. The CDR3 length is 14 residues. CDR1 ENHRY and CDR2 SYGVKD come from the germline V gene. DNA of the CDR3: TGTGCCATCAGTCCGGGACAGGCAAATGAAAAACTGTTTTTT. Amino acid sequence: CAISPGQANEKLFF.

The gene calls are TRBV29-1 and TRBJ1-2; 8 nucleotides agree with TRBD1. CDR1 and CDR2 (germline): SQVTM, ANQGSEA. The CDR3 runs to 13 residues. V shed 6 bases, J shed 7 bases, and the junction held 10 bases outside the gene matches. In DNA, the CDR3 is TGCAGCGTCGGACAGGGTTCTAGCGCTGGCTACACCTTC. Protein product: CSVGQGSSAGYTF.

As for this clone: At one end the junction does not follow the germline gene, possibly because of a read error. The chain joins TRBV19 to TRBJ2-7; 10 bases are a match to TRBD1. CDR3 length: 15 residues. The germline CDR1 and CDR2 sequences are LNHDA and SQIVND (reference sequence). The chain's CDR3 is CASRSRGTGAYEQYF. The CDR3 DNA reads TGTGCCAGCCGAAGTCGCGGGACAGGGGCCTATGAGCAGTACTTC. Full variable domain (remainder filled in from reference TRBV19 and TRBJ2-7): DGGITQSPKYLFRKEGQNVTLSCEQNLNHDAMYWYRQDPGQGLRLIYYSQIVNDFQKGDIAEGYSVSREKKESFPLTVTSAQKNPTAFYLCASRSRGTGAYEQYFGPGTRLTVT.